This TCR beta chain was recorded in a study of cytomegalovirus exposure and HLA in healthy donors. Study-wide findings and caveats: Sequencing had likely introduced a cluster of highly shared sequence variants as an artifact. In a later analysis, across HLA loci, associated TCR counts were highest for DRB1, lowest for HLA-C. It was reported in a later analysis that an Asian-associated ancestry cluster showed fewer N-insertions than the roughly 660-donor mean. Trimming of TCR beta V- and J-genes showed a link, identified in a later analysis, to a missense DCLRE1C variant.

Vbeta (60) and Jbeta (13) primers were used in the PCR. The table came from immunoSEQ multiplex PCR; TCRdb's copy has only in-frame clones and leaves some out. The sample shows some 130,000 clones, 60% to 85% of them seen only once. This clone was detected a few times. The antigen is unknown. This clonotype originated in a young woman in good health and CMV-seropositive. Sequenced material: PBMCs.

CDR3 in DNA: TGTGCCAGCTCACCGGCCGGGACAGGTACCTTGAACACTGAAGCTTTCTTT. Amino acids: CASSPAGTGTLNTEAFF. This chain uses TRBV18 with TRBJ1-1; 8 bases are shared with TRBD1. With V trimmed by 3 bases and J by 0 bases, 9 bases remained unmatched. The CDR3 spans 17 residues. Germline assignment: CDR1 KGHSH and CDR2 LQKENI.